This TCR beta chain was identified during a study of CD8 T cells in Susac syndrome. Germline CDR1 is MNHNY and CDR2 is SVGAGI (reference sequence). V shed 6 bases and J 6 bases; nucleotides not matched to a gene: 13. The CDR3 sequence is 16 residues long. As for this clonotype: Antigen unknown.

Study results and caveats: As the study acknowledged, the number of individuals who were part of its TCR sequencing and HLA analysis was relatively small.

An input of about 0.5 to 1 ug of RNA was subjected to reverse transcription using random hexamers. A single record per CDR3 protein comes from TCRdb applying MiXCR to the immunoSEQ multiplex PCR reads. The repertoire holds around 170,000 distinct CDR3 sequences, with 90% to 97% as singletons. The receptor was derived from a human donor with Susac syndrome. Material: CD4+ T cells from PBMCs. The chain couples TRBV6-6 to TRBJ1-3, with 8 positions matching TRBD1. CDR3 DNA sequence: TGTGCCAGCAGACCAGGGGGCCCCGTTACTGAAAACACCATATATTTT. Residues: CASRPGGPVTENTIYF.